These T cell receptor beta chains were read from a single sample in a study of cytomegalovirus exposure and HLA in healthy donors. Measured with immunoSEQ multiplex PCR; TCRdb has only the in-frame clones, and not every one. The sample shows around 35,000 clones, roughly 76% of them seen only once. The sequenced sample was PBMCs. These receptors originate from a woman aged 35 to 49 in good health and CMV-seronegative. CDR3s include the opening cysteine and the closing phenylalanine or tryptophan. D genes are given only for firm matches. Clone size is stated in some rows and not others, as once, few, many or a class when expanded.

cdr3_length: 16
d_call: TRBD1
clone_size: NA
j_call: TRBJ2-3
v_call: TRBV25-1
cdr3_aa: CASSEGGRGSTDTQYF
cdr3_nt: TGTGCCAGCAGTGAAGGGGGCAGGGGGAGCACAGATACGCAGTATTTT

cdr3_length: 15
d_call: TRBD2
clone_size: NA
j_call: TRBJ2-3
v_call: TRBV7-2
cdr3_aa: CASSLGTSGADTQYF
cdr3_nt: TGTGCCAGCAGCTTAGGAACTAGCGGGGCAGATACGCAGTATTTT

cdr3_length: 15
d_call: TRBD2
clone_size: NA
j_call: TRBJ2-3
v_call: TRBV6-1
cdr3_aa: CASSELAGGPDTQYF
cdr3_nt: TGTGCCAGCAGTGAACTAGCGGGGGGGCCAGATACGCAGTATTTT

cdr3_length: 13
d_call: NA
clone_size: NA
j_call: TRBJ1-1
v_call: TRBV2
cdr3_aa: CASGGTANTEAFF
cdr3_nt: TGTGCCAGTGGCGGGACGGCAAACACTGAAGCTTTCTTT

cdr3_length: 14
d_call: NA
clone_size: NA
j_call: TRBJ2-3
v_call: TRBV10-3
cdr3_aa: CAIRAPEGTDTQYF
cdr3_nt: TGTGCCATCAGAGCACCGGAGGGGACAGATACGCAGTATTTT

cdr3_length: 14
d_call: NA
clone_size: NA
j_call: TRBJ2-1
v_call: TRBV7-2
cdr3_aa: CASAKGGAPREQFF
cdr3_nt: TGTGCCAGCGCCAAAGGGGGGGCGCCAAGGGAGCAGTTCTTC

cdr3_length: 11
d_call: NA
clone_size: NA
j_call: TRBJ2-3
v_call: TRBV4-2
cdr3_aa: CASSQQDTQYF
cdr3_nt: TGTGCCAGCAGCCAGCAGGATACGCAGTATTTT

cdr3_length: 15
d_call: NA
clone_size: NA
j_call: TRBJ2-3
v_call: TRBV7-9
cdr3_aa: CASSLGNLGTDTQYF
cdr3_nt: TGTGCCAGCAGCTTAGGAAATCTAGGCACAGATACGCAGTATTTT

cdr3_length: 13
d_call: NA
clone_size: NA
j_call: TRBJ2-3
v_call: TRBV5-1
cdr3_aa: CASSLELTDTQYF
cdr3_nt: TGCGCCAGCAGCTTGGAACTCACAGATACGCAGTATTTT

cdr3_length: 13
d_call: NA
clone_size: NA
j_call: TRBJ1-5
v_call: TRBV4-1
cdr3_aa: CASSQEERLPQHF
cdr3_nt: TGCGCCAGCAGCCAAGAAGAGCGTTTGCCCCAGCATTTT

cdr3_length: 14
d_call: NA
clone_size: NA
j_call: TRBJ2-3
v_call: TRBV6-1
cdr3_aa: CASSPWPSTDTQYF
cdr3_nt: TGTGCCAGCAGTCCATGGCCGAGCACAGATACGCAGTATTTT

cdr3_length: 15
d_call: NA
clone_size: NA
j_call: TRBJ1-5
v_call: TRBV7-2
cdr3_aa: CASSLSTVSNQPQHF
cdr3_nt: TGTGCCAGCAGCTTAAGCACGGTGAGCAATCAGCCCCAGCATTTT

cdr3_length: 16
d_call: NA
clone_size: NA
j_call: TRBJ2-2
v_call: TRBV10-3
cdr3_aa: CAISESSRGRTGELFF
cdr3_nt: TGTGCCATCAGTGAGTCGTCGCGGGGCCGGACCGGGGAGCTGTTTTTT

cdr3_length: 14
d_call: NA
clone_size: NA
j_call: TRBJ2-1
v_call: TRBV5-1
cdr3_aa: CASSLDSSYNEQFF
cdr3_nt: TGCGCCAGCAGCCTCGACAGCTCCTACAATGAGCAGTTCTTC

cdr3_length: 10
d_call: NA
clone_size: NA
j_call: TRBJ2-5
v_call: TRBV6-6
cdr3_aa: CASLAGAQYF
cdr3_nt: TGTGCCAGTCTAGCCGGGGCCCAGTACTTC

cdr3_length: 13
d_call: NA
clone_size: NA
j_call: TRBJ1-2
v_call: TRBV6-5
cdr3_aa: CASRPQQGLGYTF
cdr3_nt: TGTGCCAGCAGGCCTCAACAGGGTTTGGGCTACACCTTC

cdr3_length: 16
d_call: TRBD2
clone_size: NA
j_call: TRBJ2-1
v_call: TRBV14
cdr3_aa: CASSQLAGTSYNEQFF
cdr3_nt: TGTGCCAGCAGCCAACTAGCGGGGACCTCCTACAATGAGCAGTTCTTC

cdr3_length: 13
d_call: NA
clone_size: NA
j_call: TRBJ1-4
v_call: TRBV14
cdr3_aa: CASSQATGEKLFF
cdr3_nt: TGTGCCAGCAGCCAAGCTACGGGGGAAAAACTGTTTTTT

cdr3_length: 14
d_call: TRBD1
clone_size: NA
j_call: TRBJ1-2
v_call: TRBV28
cdr3_aa: CASRETGGGYGYTF
cdr3_nt: TGTGCCAGCAGGGAAACAGGGGGCGGGTATGGCTACACCTTC

cdr3_length: 12
d_call: NA
clone_size: NA
j_call: TRBJ1-2
v_call: TRBV28
cdr3_aa: CVSNKRYYGYTF
cdr3_nt: TGTGTCAGCAACAAACGATATTATGGCTACACCTTC

cdr3_length: 15
d_call: NA
clone_size: once
j_call: TRBJ2-1
v_call: TRBV5-5
cdr3_aa: CASTTIGGSYNEQFF
cdr3_nt: TGTGCCAGCACCACGATTGGGGGGTCCTACAATGAGCAGTTCTTC

cdr3_length: 16
d_call: TRBD1
clone_size: NA
j_call: TRBJ1-6
v_call: TRBV5-4
cdr3_aa: CASRASDRGYNSPLHF
cdr3_nt: TGTGCCAGCAGAGCTAGTGACAGGGGTTATAATTCACCCCTCCACTTT

cdr3_length: 13
d_call: TRBD1
clone_size: NA
j_call: TRBJ1-2
v_call: TRBV5-5
cdr3_aa: CASSLEDRGGYTF
cdr3_nt: TGTGCCAGCAGCTTGGAGGACAGGGGCGGCTACACCTTC

cdr3_length: 20
d_call: NA
clone_size: few
j_call: TRBJ1-2
v_call: TRBV15
cdr3_aa: CATSRERKIRHIQNNYGYTF
cdr3_nt: TGTGCCACCAGCAGAGAGAGAAAGATAAGACACATACAAAATAACTATGGCTACACCTTC

cdr3_length: 13
d_call: TRBD1
clone_size: NA
j_call: TRBJ1-1
v_call: TRBV28
cdr3_aa: CASSPARGTEAFF
cdr3_nt: TGTGCCAGCAGTCCGGCCAGGGGGACTGAAGCTTTCTTT

cdr3_length: 13
d_call: TRBD1
clone_size: NA
j_call: TRBJ1-2
v_call: TRBV10-3
cdr3_aa: CAISDMLGGVYTF
cdr3_nt: TGTGCCATCAGTGATATGTTAGGGGGCGTCTACACCTTC

cdr3_length: 15
d_call: NA
clone_size: NA
j_call: TRBJ2-2
v_call: TRBV7-3
cdr3_aa: CASSLAGQDTGELFF
cdr3_nt: TGTGCCAGCAGCTTAGCAGGGCAGGACACCGGGGAGCTGTTTTTT

cdr3_length: 16
d_call: NA
clone_size: NA
j_call: TRBJ2-1
v_call: TRBV6-6
cdr3_aa: CASSSMYGPSYNEQFF
cdr3_nt: TGTGCCAGCAGTTCCATGTATGGGCCCTCCTACAATGAGCAGTTCTTC

cdr3_length: 16
d_call: NA
clone_size: few
j_call: TRBJ1-2
v_call: TRBV6-5
cdr3_aa: CASSYFTTERNYGYTF
cdr3_nt: TGTGCCAGCAGTTACTTTACCACGGAGAGGAACTATGGCTACACCTTC

cdr3_length: 15
d_call: NA
clone_size: NA
j_call: TRBJ2-6
v_call: TRBV27
cdr3_aa: CASSKQLFGANVLTF
cdr3_nt: TGTGCCAGCAGTAAACAGCTCTTTGGGGCCAACGTCCTGACTTTC

cdr3_length: 12
d_call: NA
clone_size: once
j_call: TRBJ1-2
v_call: TRBV28
cdr3_aa: CAGTSGGNGYTF
cdr3_nt: TGTGCCGGGACATCGGGGGGAAATGGCTACACCTTC

cdr3_length: 15
d_call: TRBD2
clone_size: few
j_call: TRBJ2-2
v_call: TRBV4-3
cdr3_aa: CASSKTSENTGELFF
cdr3_nt: TGCGCCAGCAGCAAGACTAGCGAGAACACCGGGGAGCTGTTTTTT

cdr3_length: 14
d_call: NA
clone_size: NA
j_call: TRBJ1-4
v_call: TRBV6-1
cdr3_aa: CASRTAATNEKLFF
cdr3_nt: TGTGCCAGCCGGACAGCCGCAACTAATGAAAAACTGTTTTTT

cdr3_length: 14
d_call: TRBD1
clone_size: NA
j_call: TRBJ2-2
v_call: TRBV19
cdr3_aa: CASRTGGIAGELFF
cdr3_nt: TGTGCCAGTAGGACAGGGGGAATTGCCGGGGAGCTGTTTTTT

cdr3_length: 14
d_call: NA
clone_size: once
j_call: TRBJ2-1
v_call: TRBV4-1
cdr3_aa: CASSQPGVVNEQFF
cdr3_nt: TGCGCCAGCAGCCAACCGGGGGTGGTAAATGAGCAGTTCTTC

cdr3_length: 17
d_call: TRBD1
clone_size: NA
j_call: TRBJ1-1
v_call: TRBV7-2
cdr3_aa: CASSLGLGKGANTEAFF
cdr3_nt: TGTGCCAGCAGCCTAGGCTTAGGAAAGGGGGCGAACACTGAAGCTTTCTTT

cdr3_length: 13
d_call: NA
clone_size: NA
j_call: TRBJ1-1
v_call: TRBV7-9
cdr3_aa: CASSLTGNTEAFF
cdr3_nt: TGTGCCAGCAGCTTAACGGGGAACACTGAAGCTTTCTTT